This is a list of T cell receptor beta chains from one sample in a study of blood T cell repertoires in COVID-19. TCRdb's copy holds only in-frame clones and misses some; the assay was immunoSEQ multiplex PCR. The sample shows around 30,000 clones, approximately 95% of them seen only once. The source material was peripheral blood. All receptors come from a male donor with active COVID-19. Both conserved end residues are part of each CDR3. The D gene is left open where the match is weak. Rows may omit the clone size; those that give it use once, few, many or a size class.

d_call clone_size j_call v_call cdr3_aa cdr3_nt
TRBD2 - TRBJ2-5 TRBV6-1 CASSESSGGAETQYF TGTGCCAGCAGTGAATCTAGCGGGGGGGCTGAGACCCAGTACTTC
- - TRBJ1-5 TRBV30 CAWSFRGNQPQHF TGTGCCTGGAGTTTCAGGGGCAATCAGCCCCAGCATTTT
- - TRBJ1-4 TRBV9 CASSPQPGLTNEKLFF TGTGCCAGCAGCCCTCAACCGGGACTGACTAATGAAAAACTGTTTTTT
- - TRBJ2-7 TRBV7-6 CASSSQNGVYEQYF TGTGCCAGCAGCTCTCAAAACGGGGTTTACGAGCAGTACTTC
- - TRBJ1-1 TRBV18 CASSPNSLNTEAFF TGTGCCAGCTCACCGAATAGCTTGAACACTGAAGCTTTCTTT
- - TRBJ2-5 TRBV4-1 CASSQGPLVFQETQYF TGCGCCAGCAGCCAAGGTCCACTAGTATTTCAAGAGACCCAGTACTTC
TRBD1 - TRBJ2-7 TRBV7-2 CASSPRSRDSSYEQYF TGTGCCAGCAGCCCCCGATCTCGGGACAGTTCCTACGAGCAGTACTTC
- - TRBJ2-6 TRBV9 CASSDRVFGANVLTF TGTGCCAGCAGCGACAGGGTCTTTGGGGCCAACGTCCTGACTTTC
- - TRBJ2-3 TRBV6-1 CASRGRVGGDTQYF TGTGCCAGCCGCGGGCGGGTTGGTGGGGATACGCAGTATTTT
- few TRBJ2-7 TRBV6-2/TRBV6-3 CASSMSYEQYF TGTGCCAGCAGTATGAGCTACGAGCAGTACTTC
- - TRBJ1-4 TRBV5-1 CASSQGPAEKLFF TGCGCCAGCAGCCAGGGGCCCGCCGAAAAACTGTTTTTT
TRBD2 - TRBJ2-7 TRBV2 CASRRTSRYEQYF TGTGCCAGCAGACGGACTAGCAGGTACGAGCAGTACTTC
TRBD1 once TRBJ1-2 TRBV5-1 CASSLNPGTGTNGYTF TGCGCCAGCAGCTTAAACCCCGGGACAGGGACTAATGGCTACACCTTC
- - TRBJ1-4 TRBV5-1 CASRTAGAEKLFF TGCGCCAGCAGGACAGCCGGAGCTGAAAAACTGTTTTTT
- - TRBJ2-2 TRBV5-1 CASSLALRDRRPEDTGELFF TGCGCCAGCAGCTTGGCATTGCGGGACAGAAGGCCGGAGGACACCGGGGAGCTGTTTTTT
TRBD2 - TRBJ2-1 TRBV19 CASSIGGGGAFDEQFF TGTGCCAGTAGTATAGGGGGCGGGGGGGCCTTCGATGAGCAGTTCTTC
- - TRBJ1-4 TRBV15 CATQTGVANEKLFF TGTGCCACCCAAACCGGGGTGGCTAATGAAAAACTGTTTTTT
- few TRBJ2-5 TRBV24-1 CATRDNLKETQYF TGTGCCACCAGGGACAACCTAAAAGAGACCCAGTACTTC
- - TRBJ2-7 TRBV1 CTSSQPGQMYEQYF TGCACCAGCAGCCAACCGGGACAGATGTACGAGCAGTACTTC
- - TRBJ2-3 TRBV5-1 CASSLERSESTDTQYF TGCGCCAGCAGCTTGGAACGGAGCGAATCCACAGATACGCAGTATTTT
- - TRBJ2-2 TRBV2 CASSLAGTGELFF TGTGCCAGCAGTTTGGCTGGCACCGGGGAGCTGTTTTTT
- - TRBJ1-2 TRBV19 CASTDRSGGNYGYTF TGTGCCAGTACCGACCGGAGCGGAGGGAACTATGGCTACACCTTC
TRBD1 once TRBJ1-1 TRBV6-2/TRBV6-3 CASSRTGNTEAFF TGTGCCAGCAGTCGGACAGGGAACACTGAAGCTTTCTTT
TRBD2 - TRBJ2-3 TRBV6-1 CASSEDPRGSTDTQYF TGTGCCAGCAGTGAAGACCCGCGGGGGAGCACAGATACGCAGTATTTT
TRBD2 - TRBJ2-1 TRBV27 CASSSLGLAGFGEQFF TGTGCCAGCAGTTCCCTAGGCCTAGCGGGGTTTGGTGAGCAGTTCTTC
- - TRBJ2-1 TRBV6-5 CASRVQVDEQFF TGTGCCAGCAGGGTACAGGTCGATGAGCAGTTCTTC
- - TRBJ2-2 TRBV12-5 CASGQARTLGVGELFF TGTGCTAGTGGTCAAGCACGTACGCTTGGAGTCGGGGAGCTGTTTTTT
TRBD1 - TRBJ1-6 TRBV4-3 CASSPAPGPGGSPLHF TGCGCCAGCAGCCCAGCACCGGGACCAGGGGGTTCACCCCTCCACTTT
- - TRBJ1-5 TRBV7-2 CASSYGQTSTQPQHF TGTGCCAGCAGCTACGGACAGACAAGCACTCAGCCCCAGCATTTT
- - TRBJ1-3 TRBV9 CASSTSVGGRNTIYF TGTGCCAGCAGCACGAGTGTGGGGGGTAGAAACACCATATATTTT
- - TRBJ1-3 TRBV15 CATSRDWRPGNTIYF TGTGCCACCAGCAGAGATTGGAGACCTGGAAACACCATATATTTT
- - TRBJ1-6 TRBV9 CASSAAGSSNSPLHF TGTGCCAGCAGCGCAGCGGGGTCTTCGAATTCACCCCTCCACTTT
- - TRBJ1-1 TRBV10-3 CAIRASNTEAFF TGTGCCATCAGGGCCAGTAACACTGAAGCTTTCTTT
- - TRBJ2-2 TRBV7-9 CASSLAGRSTGELFF TGTGCCAGCAGCTTAGCGGGGAGATCCACCGGGGAGCTGTTTTTT
- - TRBJ1-1 TRBV27 CASSLTNRAPTEAFF TGTGCCAGCAGTTTAACAAACAGGGCTCCCACTGAAGCTTTCTTT
TRBD2 - TRBJ2-1 TRBV5-1 CASSRTSGGVFNEQFF TGCGCCAGCAGCAGGACTAGCGGGGGGGTATTCAATGAGCAGTTCTTC
- - TRBJ1-2 TRBV19 CASSPDRPYGYTF TGTGCCAGTAGTCCTGACAGGCCCTATGGCTACACCTTC
TRBD2 - TRBJ2-7 TRBV2 CASYRAGGVSYEQYF TGTGCCAGCTACCGAGCGGGGGGCGTGAGCTACGAGCAGTACTTC
TRBD2 - TRBJ2-1 TRBV5-4 CASSAELAGGNEQFF TGTGCCAGCAGCGCCGAACTAGCGGGGGGGAATGAGCAGTTCTTC